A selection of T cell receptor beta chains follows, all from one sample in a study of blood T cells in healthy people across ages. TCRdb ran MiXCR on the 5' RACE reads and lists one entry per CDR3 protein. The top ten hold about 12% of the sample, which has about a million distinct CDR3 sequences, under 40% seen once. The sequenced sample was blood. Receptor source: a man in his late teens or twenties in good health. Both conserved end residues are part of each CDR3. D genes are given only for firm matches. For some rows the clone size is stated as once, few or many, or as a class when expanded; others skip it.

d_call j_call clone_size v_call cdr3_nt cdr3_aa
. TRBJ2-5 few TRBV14 TGTGCCAGCAGCCTGGGCAGACGTAGGCAGTACTTC CASSLGRRRQYF
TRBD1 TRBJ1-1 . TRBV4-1 TGCGCCAGCAAAGTGAGAGACAGGGCACCTGAAGCTTTCTTT CASKVRDRAPEAFF
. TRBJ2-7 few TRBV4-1 TGCGCCAGTAGCCAAGATGGGGGGGACAGGTTCTCCTACGAGCAGTACTTC CASSQDGGDRFSYEQYF
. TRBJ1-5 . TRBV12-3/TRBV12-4 TGTGCCAGCACCGACAACTATAGCAATCAGCCCCAGCATTTT CASTDNYSNQPQHF
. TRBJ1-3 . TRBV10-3 TGTGCCATCAGTGCCCGGACAGCTGGAAACACCATATATTTT CAISARTAGNTIYF
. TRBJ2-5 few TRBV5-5 TGTGCCAGCAGGTCCAGGAGAATTGCCAACCAAGAGACCCAGTACTTC CASRSRRIANQETQYF
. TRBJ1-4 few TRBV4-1 TGCGCCAGCAGCCAGGGGCGCCCCGCAACTAATGAAAAACTGTTTTTT CASSQGRPATNEKLFF
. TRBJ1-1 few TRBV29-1 TGCAGCGTTGAAGAAGCGCTGTCCCGGGCGGGGGTGAACACTGAAGCTTTCTTT CSVEEALSRAGVNTEAFF
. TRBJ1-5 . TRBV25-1 TGTGCCAGCAGTGAGTCCAGGGGAGGGAATCAGCCCCAGCATTTT CASSESRGGNQPQHF
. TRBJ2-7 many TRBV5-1 TGCGCCAGCAGCCCCGATTTGCGTAACGAGCAGTACTTC CASSPDLRNEQYF
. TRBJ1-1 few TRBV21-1 TGTGCCAGCATCCTCGGAGGTGGACCTTTCTTT CASILGGGPFF
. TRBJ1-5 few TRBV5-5 TGTGCCAGCAGCCCCGACAATTTGAGCAATCAGCCCCAGCATTTT CASSPDNLSNQPQHF
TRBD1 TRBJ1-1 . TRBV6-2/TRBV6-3 TGTGCCAGCAGTCTCTCGCGGACAGGGAAGACTGAAGCTTTCTTT CASSLSRTGKTEAFF
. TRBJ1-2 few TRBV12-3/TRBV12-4 TGTGCCAGCAGTGCCCGGAGGGGGGACTACTATGGCTACACCTTC CASSARRGDYYGYTF
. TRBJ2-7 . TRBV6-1 TGTGCCAGCAGTCCGGTCGGAGGTGGAAGCTACGAGCAGTACTTC CASSPVGGGSYEQYF
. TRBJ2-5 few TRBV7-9 TGTGCCAGCAGCCCAGGGACCCCTCTAGGGACCCAGTACTTC CASSPGTPLGTQYF
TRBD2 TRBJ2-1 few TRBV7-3 TGTGCCAGCAGCTTATCTCCTAGCGGGGGGTACAATGAGCAGTTCTTC CASSLSPSGGYNEQFF
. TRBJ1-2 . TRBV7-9 TGTGCCAGCAGCCGAACAACAGGCTACGTCGATGGTGGCTACACCTTC CASSRTTGYVDGGYTF
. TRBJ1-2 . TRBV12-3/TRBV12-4 TGTGCCAGCAAAGGGGGGACTGGGGGCTACACCTTC CASKGGTGGYTF
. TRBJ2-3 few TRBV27 TGTGCCAGCAGTTCCCGGAAGGGGGGGACCACAGATACGCAGTATTTT CASSSRKGGTTDTQYF
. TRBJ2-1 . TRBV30 TGTGCCTTCTCCCGCCCCGGGGCCTATGACAATGAGCAGTTCTTC CAFSRPGAYDNEQFF
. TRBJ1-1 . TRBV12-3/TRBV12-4 TGTGCCAGCAGTCCCAGACGGGAGAACACTGAAGCTTTCTTT CASSPRRENTEAFF
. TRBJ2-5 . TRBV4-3 TGCGCCAGCAGCCAAGATTTCCAGGATTCAGAGACCCAGTACTTC CASSQDFQDSETQYF
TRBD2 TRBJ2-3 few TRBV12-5 TGTGCTAGTGGTTTGGCCAGCGGGGCTTATAGCACAGATACGCAGTATTTT CASGLASGAYSTDTQYF
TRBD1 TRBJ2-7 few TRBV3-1 TGTGCCAGCAGCCCACCATCGGACAGGAAAATCGGGAATGAGCAGTACTTC CASSPPSDRKIGNEQYF
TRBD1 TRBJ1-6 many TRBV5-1 TGCGCCAGCAGAGGACAGGGTAGTTCACCCCTCCACTTT CASRGQGSSPLHF
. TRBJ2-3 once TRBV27 TGTGCCGGCTCGATCCGGCCTAGAGACACAGATACGCAGTATTTT CAGSIRPRDTDTQYF
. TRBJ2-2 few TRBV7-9 TGTGCCAGCAGTCCTAATTTTAAGGGGTACGACGGGGAGCTGTTTTTT CASSPNFKGYDGELFF